This T cell receptor (beta chain) is from a study of blood T cell repertoires in COVID-19. Some clones are missing from TCRdb's copy, which holds only in-frame ones; the method was immunoSEQ multiplex PCR. Of 150,000 to 200,000 clones listed, around 86% are singletons. V lost 0 bases to trimming and J lost 4 bases, with 10 bases between them. This CDR3 spans 16 amino acids. Per germline, CDR1 MNHEY and CDR2 SVGAGI. Sequences were obtained from peripheral blood. The TCR originated in a man between 35 and 55 years old with acute or convalescent COVID-19. The rearrangement joins TRBV6-5 to TRBJ2-6; no reliable D call. CDR3 in DNA: TGTGCCAGCAGTTACTCCCCAGTCCCGGGGGCCAACGTCCTGACTTTC. Residues: CASSYSPVPGANVLTF.